This T cell receptor (beta chain) was retrieved from a study of Graves' ophthalmopathy and Graves' hyperthyroidism. This CDR3 is built from 15 residues. Germline V gene sequence: CDR1 ENHRY, CDR2 SYGVKD. V shed 2 bases and J 4 bases; nucleotides not matched to a gene: 7. Investigators amplified TCR beta CDR3 regions from RNA transcripts. Second-round multiplex PCR followed a first-round RT-PCR using HTBI primers. Each CDR3 protein is one row after TCRdb ran MiXCR on the multiplex PCR reads. The sample contains 500,000 to 800,000 distinct CDR3 sequences, under 50% of which appear only once. This clonotype was seen at least ten times.

The clonotype comes from an adult man with Graves' ophthalmopathy. This chain links TRBV10-3 with TRBJ1-1; 7 nucleotides align to TRBD1. Sequenced: peripheral blood. This chain's CDR3 is CAISEGSTGSTEAFF. Here the CDR3 DNA reads TGTGCCATCAGTGAGGGTTCGACAGGGTCCACTGAAGCTTTCTTT.